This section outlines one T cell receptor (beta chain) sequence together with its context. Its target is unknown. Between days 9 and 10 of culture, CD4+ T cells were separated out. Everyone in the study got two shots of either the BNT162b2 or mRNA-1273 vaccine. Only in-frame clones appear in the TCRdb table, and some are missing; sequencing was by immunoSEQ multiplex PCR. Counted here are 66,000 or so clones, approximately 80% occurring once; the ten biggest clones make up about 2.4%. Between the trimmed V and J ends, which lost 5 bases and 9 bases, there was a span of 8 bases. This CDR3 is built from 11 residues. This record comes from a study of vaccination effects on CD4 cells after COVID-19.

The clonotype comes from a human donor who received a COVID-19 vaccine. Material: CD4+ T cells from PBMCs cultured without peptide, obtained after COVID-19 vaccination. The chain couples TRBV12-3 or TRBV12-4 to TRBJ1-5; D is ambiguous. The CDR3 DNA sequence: TGTGCCAGCAGTCAGAGTGGGCCCCAGCATTTT. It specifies CASSQSGPQHF.